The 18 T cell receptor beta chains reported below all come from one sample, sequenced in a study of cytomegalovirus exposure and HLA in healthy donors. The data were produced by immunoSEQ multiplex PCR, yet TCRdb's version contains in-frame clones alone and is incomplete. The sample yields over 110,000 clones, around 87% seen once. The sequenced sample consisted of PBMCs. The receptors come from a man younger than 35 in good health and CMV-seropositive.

CDR3 DNA sequence: TGTGCCAGAAGCCCCACCCCAGGGTTACCCGGGGAGCTGTTTTTT. Its translation: CARSPTPGLPGELFF. The chain couples TRBV5-3 to TRBJ2-2, with D perhaps matching TRBD1 (5 bases). TRBV5-3 is an ORF, with its function uncertain. CDR3 length equals 15 residues. The germline V and J ends were trimmed by 4 bases and 6 bases, with 16 bases remaining between them.

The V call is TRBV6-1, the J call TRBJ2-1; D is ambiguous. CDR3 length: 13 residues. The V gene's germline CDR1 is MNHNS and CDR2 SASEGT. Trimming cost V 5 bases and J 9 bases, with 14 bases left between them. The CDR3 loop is CASSTRTKFEQFF. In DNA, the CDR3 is TGTGCCAGCAGTACGCGAACCAAGTTTGAGCAGTTCTTC.

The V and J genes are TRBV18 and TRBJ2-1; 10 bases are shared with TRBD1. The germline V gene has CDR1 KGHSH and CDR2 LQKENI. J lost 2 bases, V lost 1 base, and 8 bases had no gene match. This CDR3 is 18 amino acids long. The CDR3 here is CASSPRQGALITYNEQFF. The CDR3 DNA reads TGTGCCAGCTCACCACGACAGGGGGCGCTTATTACCTACAATGAGCAGTTCTTC.

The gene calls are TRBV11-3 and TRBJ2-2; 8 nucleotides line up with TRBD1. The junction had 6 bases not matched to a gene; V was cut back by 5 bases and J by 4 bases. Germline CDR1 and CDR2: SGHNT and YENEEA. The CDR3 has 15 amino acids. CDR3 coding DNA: TGTGCCAGCAGCGTCGGACAGGGTTCCACCGGGGAGCTGTTTTTT. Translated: CASSVGQGSTGELFF.

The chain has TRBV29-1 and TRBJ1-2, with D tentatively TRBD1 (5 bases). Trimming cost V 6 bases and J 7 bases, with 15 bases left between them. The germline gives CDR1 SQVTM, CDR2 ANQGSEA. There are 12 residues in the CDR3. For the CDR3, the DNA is TGCAGCGTCGCATTGACAGATGCTGGCTACACCTTC. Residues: CSVALTDAGYTF.

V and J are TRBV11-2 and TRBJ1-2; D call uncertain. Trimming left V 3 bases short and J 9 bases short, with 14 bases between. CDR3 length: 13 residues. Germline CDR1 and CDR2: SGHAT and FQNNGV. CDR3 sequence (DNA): TGTGCCAGCAGCTTCCCGGCCTCGGGAAGCTACACCTTC. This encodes CASSFPASGSYTF.

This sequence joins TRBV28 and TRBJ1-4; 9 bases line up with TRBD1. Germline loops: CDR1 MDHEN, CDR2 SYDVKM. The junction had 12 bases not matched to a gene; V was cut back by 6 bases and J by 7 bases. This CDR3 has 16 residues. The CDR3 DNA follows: TGTGCCAGCAGCCCTAGCCGACAGGGGGTTGGTGAAAAACTGTTTTTT. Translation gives CASSPSRQGVGEKLFF.

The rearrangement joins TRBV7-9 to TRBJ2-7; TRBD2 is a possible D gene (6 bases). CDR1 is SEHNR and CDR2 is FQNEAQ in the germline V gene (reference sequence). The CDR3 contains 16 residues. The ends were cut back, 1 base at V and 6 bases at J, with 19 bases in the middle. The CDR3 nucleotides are TGTGCCAGCAGCTTAGGGGCGACTAGGCGACCCCTCGAGCAGTACTTC. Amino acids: CASSLGATRRPLEQYF.

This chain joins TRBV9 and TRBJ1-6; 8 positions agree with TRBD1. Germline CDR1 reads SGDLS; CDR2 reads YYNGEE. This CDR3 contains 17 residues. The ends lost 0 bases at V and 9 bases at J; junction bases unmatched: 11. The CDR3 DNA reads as TGTGCCAGCAGCGTAGGGGGTGTCCGGGACAGGAGTTCACCCCTCCACTTT. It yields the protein CASSVGGVRDRSSPLHF.

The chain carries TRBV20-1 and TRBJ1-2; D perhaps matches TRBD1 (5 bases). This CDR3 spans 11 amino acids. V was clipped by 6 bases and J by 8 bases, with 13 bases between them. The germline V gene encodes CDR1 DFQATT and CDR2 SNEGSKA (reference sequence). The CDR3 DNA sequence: TGCAGTGCGGCCACCTCAGGGGGCTACACCTTC. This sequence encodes CSAATSGGYTF.

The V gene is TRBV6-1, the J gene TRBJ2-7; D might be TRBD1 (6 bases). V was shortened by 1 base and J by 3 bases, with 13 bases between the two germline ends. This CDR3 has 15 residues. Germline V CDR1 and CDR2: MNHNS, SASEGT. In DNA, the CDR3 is TGTGCCAGCAGTGAAGTGTTGGGGGCCGGCTACGAGCAGTACTTC. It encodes CASSEVLGAGYEQYF.

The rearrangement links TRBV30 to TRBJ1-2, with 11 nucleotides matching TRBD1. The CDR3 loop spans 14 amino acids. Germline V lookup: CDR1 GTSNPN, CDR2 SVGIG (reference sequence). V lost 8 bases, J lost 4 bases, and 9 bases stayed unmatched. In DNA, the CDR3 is TGTGCCCACCCCCAGGGGACAGGGGGCTATGGCTACACCTTC. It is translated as CAHPQGTGGYGYTF. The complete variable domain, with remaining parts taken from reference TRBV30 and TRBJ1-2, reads SQTIHQWPATLVQPVGSPLSLECTVEGTSNPNLYWYRQAAGRGLQLLFYSVGIGQISSEVPQNLSASRPQDRQFILSSKKLLLSDSGFYLCAHPQGTGGYGYTFGSGTRLTVV.

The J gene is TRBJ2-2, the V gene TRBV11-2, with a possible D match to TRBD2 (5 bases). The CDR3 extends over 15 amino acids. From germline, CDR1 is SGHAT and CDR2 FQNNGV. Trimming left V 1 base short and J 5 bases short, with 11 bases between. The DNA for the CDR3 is TGTGCCAGCAGCTTAGTTTTCACGGGAACCGGGGAGCTGTTTTTT. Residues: CASSLVFTGTGELFF.

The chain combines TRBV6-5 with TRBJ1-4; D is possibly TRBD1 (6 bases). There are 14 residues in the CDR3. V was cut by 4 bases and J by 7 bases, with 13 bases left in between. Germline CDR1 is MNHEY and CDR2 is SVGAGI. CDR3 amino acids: CASSSGGAGEKLFF. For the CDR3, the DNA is TGTGCCAGCAGTTCGGGGGGGGCGGGTGAAAAACTGTTTTTT.

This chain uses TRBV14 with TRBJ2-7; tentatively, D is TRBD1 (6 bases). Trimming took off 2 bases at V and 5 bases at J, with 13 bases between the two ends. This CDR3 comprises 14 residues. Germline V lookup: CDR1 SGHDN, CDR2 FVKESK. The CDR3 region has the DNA TGTGCCAGCAGCCAACGGCTGTCAGGGGACGAGCAGTACTTC. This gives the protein CASSQRLSGDEQYF.

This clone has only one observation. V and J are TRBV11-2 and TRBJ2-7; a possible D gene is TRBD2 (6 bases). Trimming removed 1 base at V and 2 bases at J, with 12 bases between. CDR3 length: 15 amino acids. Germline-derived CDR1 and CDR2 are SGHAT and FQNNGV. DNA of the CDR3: TGTGCCAGCAGCTTAGGCGCTCGGACTACCTACGAGCAGTACTTC. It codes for CASSLGARTTYEQYF.

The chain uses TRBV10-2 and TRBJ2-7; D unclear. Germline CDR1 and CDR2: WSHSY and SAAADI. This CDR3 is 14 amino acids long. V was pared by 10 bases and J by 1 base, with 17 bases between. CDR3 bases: TGCGCCACCAAGAAGCTTGTCGATTCCTACGAGCAGTACTTC. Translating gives CATKKLVDSYEQYF.

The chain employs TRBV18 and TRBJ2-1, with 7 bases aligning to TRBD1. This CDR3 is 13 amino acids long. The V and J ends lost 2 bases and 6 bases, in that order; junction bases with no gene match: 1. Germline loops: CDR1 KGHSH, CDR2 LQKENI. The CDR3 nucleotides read TGTGCCAGCTCACCAGACAGGGCCAATGAGCAGTTCTTC. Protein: CASSPDRANEQFF.